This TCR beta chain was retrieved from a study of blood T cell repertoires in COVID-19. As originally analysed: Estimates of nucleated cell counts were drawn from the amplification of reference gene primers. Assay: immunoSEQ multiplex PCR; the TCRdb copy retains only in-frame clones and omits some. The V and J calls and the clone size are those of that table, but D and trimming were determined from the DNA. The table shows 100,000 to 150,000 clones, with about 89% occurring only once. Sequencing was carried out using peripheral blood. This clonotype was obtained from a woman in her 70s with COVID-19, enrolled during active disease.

The CDR3 sequence: CASSISGGAWGNEQFF. CDR3 in DNA: TGTGCCAGTAGTATAAGCGGGGGGGCTTGGGGAAATGAGCAGTTCTTC. J is TRBJ2-1 and V is TRBV19, with TRBD2 matching over 10 bases. The CDR3 runs 16 residues. V lost 2 bases to trimming and J lost 7 bases; unmatched junction nucleotides: 8. Germline lookup yields CDR1 LNHDA and CDR2 SQIVND (reference sequence).